This T cell receptor (beta chain) derives from a study of long-term antiretroviral therapy in people with HIV. Run at survey level, the immunoSEQ assay was version v3.0. Assay: immunoSEQ multiplex PCR; the TCRdb copy retains only in-frame clones and omits some. The table has tens of thousands of clones, around 80% seen once. Germline V lookup: CDR1 SGHRS, CDR2 YFSETQ. This CDR3 is built from 15 residues. Trimming took 0 bases from V and 8 from J; bases not matched to a gene: 6. The samples comprised about 0.85-11 million cryopreserved PBMC ahead of DNA extraction. This clone has a single count. V is TRBV5-1 and J is TRBJ2-1, with TRBD2 identical over 9 bases. The TCR was taken from a woman aged 18 to 35 with HIV. The sequenced sample was unsorted PBMCs, obtained 0.8 years after starting antiretroviral therapy. The CDR3 sequence is CASSLAMREGDEQFF. In DNA, the CDR3 is TGCGCCAGCAGCTTGGCCATGCGGGAGGGAGATGAGCAGTTCTTC.